This is a list of T cell receptor beta chains from one sample in a study of T cells in localized non-small cell lung cancer. Sequencing was performed with immunoSEQ multiplex PCR; in TCRdb, only in-frame clones are kept and a portion is missing. The sample holds some 22,000 clones, roughly 90% seen once. This specimen consisted of PBMCs, obtained before any cancer treatment. The receptors derive from a man aged 40-75 years with stage II lung adenocarcinoma. CDR3s leave out the opening cysteine and the closing phenylalanine or tryptophan.

v_gene	j_gene	CDR3aa
TRBV9	TRBJ2-3	ASSLRETDTQY
TRBV5-1	TRBJ2-7	ASSLAIPLAGPSYEQY
TRBV19	TRBJ2-5	ASSIGGETQY
TRBV10-3	TRBJ2-1	AISGTGGLRDEQF
TRBV6-6	TRBJ2-1	ASSYRMGGNNEQF
TRBV5-4	TRBJ2-7	ASTDRGYMGGYEQY
TRBV10-3	TRBJ1-1	AISEGTPTEAF
TRBV30	TRBJ2-3	ARGTEGRSTDTQY
TRBV5-4	TRBJ1-1	ASSLSGNLNTEAF
TRBV6-5	TRBJ2-3	ASRQNTDTQY
TRBV27	TRBJ1-1	ASSLARGYKGTEAF
TRBV30	TRBJ2-1	AWIRQGVVNEQF
TRBV27	TRBJ1-5	ASKGSTGPQPQH
TRBV14	TRBJ2-5	ASSTLGLAGEETQY
TRBV10-2	TRBJ2-1	ASREGPSLGDEQF
TRBV14	TRBJ1-3	ASSQSRLVY
TRBV4-2	TRBJ1-1	ASSHTPGQLAF
TRBV29-1	TRBJ2-5	SARDIVQETQY
TRBV19	TRBJ2-7	ASSSGTLSYEQY
TRBV2	TRBJ2-2	ASSEGGGATGELF
TRBV5-5	TRBJ1-5	ASSDRPTYSNQPQH
TRBV2	TRBJ2-3	ASSEMERVTDTQY
TRBV6-1	TRBJ2-3	ASSEVGQGMGDTQY
TRBV7-3	TRBJ1-2	ASRQGQASGGYT
TRBV27	TRBJ2-2	ASSRSGDNTGELF
TRBV5-6	TRBJ1-5	ASSLLVNSNQPQH
TRBV18	TRBJ2-3	ASSLTSSTDTQY
TRBV4-1	TRBJ2-7	ASSQTSGIHYEQY
TRBV6-5	TRBJ2-2	ASSLTGVNTGELF
TRBV6-5	TRBJ2-1	ASSRQTSEKQF
TRBV7-3	TRBJ2-1	ASSGSYNEQF
TRBV9	TRBJ1-4	ASSVEGYSTNEKLF
TRBV11-1	TRBJ2-1	ASSSPGGGASNEQF
TRBV30	TRBJ1-5	ALKGPGGQPQH
TRBV5-1	TRBJ2-5	ASSTQETQY
TRBV6-5	TRBJ2-5	ASSYNRGETQY
TRBV7-6	TRBJ2-1	ASSLGPGQAIYNEQF
TRBV30	TRBJ2-1	AWVTSGAYNEQF
TRBV7-8	TRBJ2-7	ASSLGGGAQYEQY
TRBV6-5	TRBJ1-2	ASSYTSSYGYT
TRBV4-2	TRBJ2-1	ASSQEWGTYNEQF
TRBV27	TRBJ1-1	ASSYSGVNTEAF
TRBV10-3	TRBJ2-2	AISDSRASDTGELF
TRBV13	TRBJ2-3	ASSPTTSGVGYTQY
TRBV13	TRBJ1-5	ASSLGRPLGHQPQH
TRBV7-9	TRBJ1-3	ASSPGTGRGNTIY
TRBV14	TRBJ2-3	ASSLGTSGTQY
TRBV19	TRBJ1-1	ASSKDGNTEAF
TRBV2	TRBJ2-2	ASRKERGELF
TRBV5-1	TRBJ2-5	ASKRRTSGGLTRETQY
TRBV6-1	TRBJ1-1	AGGDGTLYEAF
TRBV4-3	TRBJ2-5	ASSPNTGRTQY
TRBV2	TRBJ2-7	ASSDPGQASSYEQY
TRBV5-1	TRBJ2-2	ASSLKQPRSGGNTGELF
TRBV5-6	TRBJ1-1	ASGRASNTEAF
TRBV29-1	TRBJ2-4	SVGQLGDIQY
TRBV7-2	TRBJ2-5	ASSFRGNQETQY
TRBV6-5	TRBJ2-1	ASRGLTGTNEQF
TRBV2	TRBJ1-4	AREVGEKLF
TRBV15	TRBJ1-2	ATSRVTDLYGYT